The rows below give T cell receptor beta chains drawn from one sample of a study of cytomegalovirus exposure and HLA in healthy donors. TCRdb's table, derived via immunoSEQ multiplex PCR, lists solely in-frame clones and lacks some. The sample has approximately 120,000 clones; around three quarters are singletons. The sequencing sample was made of PBMCs. The receptors stem from a female donor in good health and CMV-seronegative. Each CDR3 is given with its conserved first and last residue. The D gene is left open where the match is weak. Clone size appears in some rows only: once, few, many, or a class for an expanded clone.

d_gene	j_gene	v_gene	abundance	CDR3nt	CDR3aa
NA	TRBJ1-1	TRBV4-1	NA	TGCGCCAGCAGCGGGGTGGGTCGGGGCACTGAAGCTTTCTTT	CASSGVGRGTEAFF
TRBD1	TRBJ1-3	TRBV19	NA	TGTGCCAGTAGTATGGCACAGGGGGCTGGAAACACCATATATTTT	CASSMAQGAGNTIYF
TRBD1	TRBJ1-3	TRBV7-9	NA	TGTGCCAGCAGGCCCGGACAGGTCTCTGGAAACACCATATATTTT	CASRPGQVSGNTIYF
NA	TRBJ2-1	TRBV7-9	NA	TGTTCCAGCAGCTCCCCTAGATCCCAGTTCTTC	CSSSSPRSQFF
TRBD1	TRBJ1-4	TRBV6-1	NA	TGTGCCAGCAGTCAGGGACAGCTCGAAAAACTGTTTTTT	CASSQGQLEKLFF
TRBD2	TRBJ2-7	TRBV29-1	NA	TGCAGCGTTAGCGGGGGGGCCTACGAGCAGTACTTC	CSVSGGAYEQYF
NA	TRBJ1-1	TRBV4-1	NA	TGCGCCAGCAGCCTCGGAAGACAGACTGAAGCTTTCTTT	CASSLGRQTEAFF
TRBD1	TRBJ2-7	TRBV11-2	NA	TGTGCCAGCACCGGGGCAGGGGGCGAGCAGTACTTC	CASTGAGGEQYF
NA	TRBJ2-7	TRBV19	NA	TGTGCCAGTAGTATAGCTACCACACTAGACGAGCAGTACTTC	CASSIATTLDEQYF
TRBD1	TRBJ1-4	TRBV5-5	NA	TGTGCCAGCAGCTTGATTGCACAGGGGGAAGAAAAACTGTTTTTT	CASSLIAQGEEKLFF
TRBD1	TRBJ1-2	TRBV5-6	NA	TGTGCCAGCAGCTCCAGAGGGGGGACAGGGGGCATCTATGGCTACACCTTC	CASSSRGGTGGIYGYTF
TRBD1	TRBJ1-2	TRBV7-9	NA	TGTGCCAGCAGCGCCGGGACAGTAAACTATGGCTACACCTTC	CASSAGTVNYGYTF
TRBD2	TRBJ2-7	TRBV10-3	NA	TGTGCCATCCGGACTAGCGGGAGTTACGAGCAGTACTTC	CAIRTSGSYEQYF
NA	TRBJ1-5	TRBV4-1	NA	TGCGCCAGCAGCCAAGACACGACATCTTATCAGCCCCAGCATTTT	CASSQDTTSYQPQHF
TRBD2	TRBJ2-3	TRBV11-2	NA	TGTGCCAGCAGCTTCCTAGCGGGATCCACAGATACGCAGTATTTT	CASSFLAGSTDTQYF
NA	TRBJ2-1	TRBV18	NA	TGTGCCAGCTCACCCAGAATCTTTAATGAGCAGTTCTTC	CASSPRIFNEQFF
NA	TRBJ1-5	TRBV7-3	few	TGTGCCAGCAGCTCCCAGTCGGGGAGCAATCAGCCCCAGCATTTT	CASSSQSGSNQPQHF
TRBD2	TRBJ2-1	TRBV11-2	few	TGTGCCAGCAGTCTAGCGGTGCGCTGGGAGCAGTTCTTC	CASSLAVRWEQFF
TRBD2	TRBJ2-5	TRBV7-3	NA	TGTGCCAGCAGCCTAGGGGCGGGGGTTTTGGAGACCCAGTACTTC	CASSLGAGVLETQYF
NA	TRBJ1-4	TRBV19	NA	TGTGCCAGTAGTATTTTCTTTCGGGTTGCAACTAATGAAAAACTGTTTTTT	CASSIFFRVATNEKLFF
NA	TRBJ2-5	TRBV5-1	NA	TGCGCCAGCAGCTTGGCCTTGACAGTAGAGACCCAGTACTTC	CASSLALTVETQYF
TRBD2	TRBJ2-5	TRBV2	NA	TGTGCCAGCAGTGAGACTAGCGGGGGGATTCAAGAGACCCAGTACTTC	CASSETSGGIQETQYF
NA	TRBJ2-1	TRBV2	NA	TGTGCCAGCTTAAGCCAGGGATCGAGAGGCAATGAGCAGTTCTTC	CASLSQGSRGNEQFF
NA	TRBJ2-1	TRBV18	NA	TGTGCCAGCTCACCGCCTCTGGGGCAGGGTAAAACCAATGAGCAGTTCTTC	CASSPPLGQGKTNEQFF
TRBD1	TRBJ1-1	TRBV6-1	NA	TGTGCCAGCCGACAGGGGGTGAACACTGAAGCTTTCTTT	CASRQGVNTEAFF
NA	TRBJ2-7	TRBV28	NA	TGTGCCAGCAGCAACGACAGAGAACCCTACGAGCAGTACTTC	CASSNDREPYEQYF
NA	TRBJ2-4	TRBV28	NA	TGTGCCAGCAGTTTACCAACGGTCCCGGGCATTCAGTACTTC	CASSLPTVPGIQYF
TRBD2	TRBJ2-1	TRBV5-1	NA	TGCGCCAGCAGCTCCCACCTGACTAGCGGGAGTGATGAGCAGTTCTTC	CASSSHLTSGSDEQFF
NA	TRBJ1-6	TRBV6-5	NA	TGTGCCTCCAGGGATTCATCCTATAATTCACCCCTCCACTTT	CASRDSSYNSPLHF
NA	TRBJ1-5	TRBV7-2	NA	TGTGCCAGCAGCCCCGGGAGGAATCAGCCCCAGCATTTT	CASSPGRNQPQHF
NA	TRBJ2-3	TRBV7-3	NA	TGTGCCAGCAGTCGAACAACGGGCGGGGGCACAGATACGCAGTATTTT	CASSRTTGGGTDTQYF
NA	TRBJ2-1	TRBV28	NA	TGTGCCAGCAGTACTTCCTACAATGAGCAGTTCTTC	CASSTSYNEQFF
NA	TRBJ1-2	TRBV4-1	NA	TGCGCCAGCAGCCAAGATCAGCGGGCCCGCTCTAACTATGGCTACACCTTC	CASSQDQRARSNYGYTF
NA	TRBJ2-5	TRBV7-9	few	TGTGCCAGCAGCTTACAGGGGATATGGAGAGAGACCCAGTACTTC	CASSLQGIWRETQYF
TRBD2	TRBJ2-7	TRBV28	NA	TGTGCCAGCAGTTTCCGAGTAGGTAGCGGGAGCTCCTACGAGCAGTACTTC	CASSFRVGSGSSYEQYF
NA	TRBJ2-2	TRBV7-2	NA	TGTGCCAGCAGCTTTTTGTCCTGGAACACCGGGGAGCTGTTTTTT	CASSFLSWNTGELFF
TRBD2	TRBJ2-5	TRBV14	NA	TGTGCCAGCAGCCAAGAAAAGACGACTAGCGGGGGTGTAGAGACCCAGTACTTC	CASSQEKTTSGGVETQYF
TRBD1	TRBJ2-5	TRBV6-1	NA	TGTGCCAGCAGGCGGGACAGGCAAGAGACCCAGTACTTC	CASRRDRQETQYF